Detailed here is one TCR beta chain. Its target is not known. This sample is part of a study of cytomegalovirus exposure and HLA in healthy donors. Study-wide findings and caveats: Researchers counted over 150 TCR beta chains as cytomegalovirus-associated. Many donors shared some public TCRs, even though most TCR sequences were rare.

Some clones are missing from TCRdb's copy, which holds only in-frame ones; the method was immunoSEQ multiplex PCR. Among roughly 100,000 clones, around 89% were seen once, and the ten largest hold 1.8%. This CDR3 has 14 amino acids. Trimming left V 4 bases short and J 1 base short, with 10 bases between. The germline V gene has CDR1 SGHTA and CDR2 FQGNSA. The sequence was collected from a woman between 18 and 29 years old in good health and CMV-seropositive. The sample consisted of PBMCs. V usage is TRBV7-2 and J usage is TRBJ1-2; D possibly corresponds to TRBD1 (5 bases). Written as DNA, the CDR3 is TGTGCCAGCAGCTGGACAAGTAGTAACTATGGCTACACCTTC. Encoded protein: CASSWTSSNYGYTF.